These 20 T cell receptor beta chains were sequenced from one sample in a study of shared clonotypes between healthy human individuals. The table came from immunoSEQ multiplex PCR; TCRdb's copy has only in-frame clones and leaves some out. The sample records about 2.2 million clones, 93% being singletons. As defined, naive CD8 cells were CD45RO-negative and positively selected for CCR7, with terminally differentiated effector memory CD45RA+ cells excluded. Sequenced sample: naive CD8+ T cells from PBMCs. The origin of the receptors is a man aged 18 to 29 in good health. Some clones in this sample may be carry-over from other donors' samples.

V usage is TRBV29-1 and J usage is TRBJ2-7; 7 nucleotides align to TRBD1. The germline V gene has CDR1 SQVTM and CDR2 ANQGSEA. V was pared by 2 bases and J by 0 bases, with 4 bases of the junction left unmatched. The CDR3 totals 14 residues. The chain's CDR3 is CSVETGDSSYEQYF. In DNA form, the CDR3 reads TGCAGCGTTGAAACAGGGGATAGCTCCTACGAGCAGTACTTC.

The rearrangement links TRBV4-3 to TRBJ2-6; D not certain. V lost 2 bases and J 4 bases, leaving 12 bases between the germline ends. There are 16 residues in the CDR3. Germline CDR1 is LGHNA and CDR2 is YSLEER. In DNA form, the CDR3 reads TGCGCCAGCAGCCAAACCGGAGCCCTAGGGGCCAACGTCCTGACTTTC. It specifies CASSQTGALGANVLTF.

The chain links TRBV7-9 to TRBJ2-7; the D is unclear. This CDR3 has 13 residues. The V end lost 5 bases, the J end lost 7 bases, and 15 bases lay between the germline ends. Germline CDR1 SEHNR, CDR2 FQNEAQ (reference sequence). The CDR3 DNA is TGTGCCAGCAGCGGGTCAGCCCTACTGGAGCAGTACTTC. Translation gives CASSGSALLEQYF.

In nucleotides, the CDR3 is TGTGCCAGCAGCCCGAGACCTAGCGGGAACTACGAGCAGTACTTC. Protein sequence: CASSPRPSGNYEQYF. V and J are TRBV5-6 and TRBJ2-5; 9 bases map to TRBD2. The J call may be wrong; the DNA end is better matched by TRBJ2-7. The length of the CDR3 is 15 residues. Germline CDR1 reads SGHDT; CDR2 reads YYEEEE.

In this sample, this clone turned up a few times. The CDR3 coding sequence is TGTGCCTGGAGTGTACGAAGAGGAGAAAAACTGTTTTTT. This sequence encodes CAWSVRRGEKLFF. The rearrangement uses TRBV30 and TRBJ1-4; the D is unclear. With 0 bases removed from V and 8 bases from J, the gap between germline ends came to 10 bases. The CDR3 contains 13 residues. CDR1 is GTSNPN, CDR2 SVGIG, per germline (reference sequence).

This clone was observed a handful of times. V usage is TRBV2 and J usage is TRBJ1-4, with D perhaps TRBD1 (6 bases). Germline CDR1 reads SNHLY; CDR2 reads FYNNEI. V shed 7 bases and J shed 0 bases, with 6 bases lying between them. The CDR3 totals 13 residues. CDR3 nucleotides: TGTGCCAGCAACAGGGCAACTAATGAAAAACTGTTTTTT. It yields the protein CASNRATNEKLFF.

The rearrangement links TRBV7-2 to TRBJ2-5, with a tentative D call TRBD2 (5 bases). Germline V lookup: CDR1 SGHTA, CDR2 FQGNSA. The V and J ends lost 5 bases and 1 base respectively, with 14 bases between them. The CDR3 consists of 15 residues. The CDR3, as DNA: TGTGCCAGCAGCCCTCAGAGGGTACTCCAAGAGACCCAGTACTTC. This gives the protein CASSPQRVLQETQYF. The full variable domain, with the rest looked up from reference TRBV7-2 and TRBJ2-5, is GAGVSQSPSNKVTEKGKDVELRCDPISGHTALYWYRQSLGQGLEFLIYFQGNSAPDKSGLPSDRFSAERTGGSVSTLTIQRTQQEDSAVYLCASSPQRVLQETQYFGPGTRLLVL.

V gene TRBV9 combines with J gene TRBJ2-1; 15 nucleotides line up with TRBD2. The V segment lost 2 bases and the J segment 9 bases; nucleotides outside the gene matches: 24. The CDR3 has 22 amino acids. Per germline, CDR1 SGDLS and CDR2 YYNGEE. Written as DNA, the CDR3 is TGTGCCAGCAGCGTCTGGACAGGGTCGGGACTAGCGGGAGGACCCCCCCCGGGTGAGCAGTTCTTC. This sequence encodes CASSVWTGSGLAGGPPPGEQFF.

The chain links TRBV28 to TRBJ1-5; tentatively, D is TRBD1 (6 bases). With 2 bases removed from V and 7 bases from J, the gap between germline ends came to 12 bases. The CDR3 is 14 amino acids. Germline V gene data show CDR1 as MDHEN and CDR2 as SYDVKM. CDR3 residues: CASSLKVTGQPQHF. The DNA of the CDR3 is TGTGCCAGCAGTTTAAAGGTGACAGGCCAGCCCCAGCATTTT.

The genes are TRBV6-1 and TRBJ2-5, with 14 bases that match TRBD2. CDR1 is MNHNS, CDR2 SASEGT, per germline. Trimming took 3 bases from V and 5 from J; bases not matched to a gene: 5. The CDR3 sequence is 16 residues long. For the CDR3, the DNA is TGTGCCAGCAGTGAGGGGACTAGCGGGAGTTGGGAGACCCAGTACTTC. This translates into CASSEGTSGSWETQYF.

This sequence joins TRBV7-9 and TRBJ1-4; D is undetermined. This CDR3 comprises 16 residues. Germline V lookup: CDR1 SEHNR, CDR2 FQNEAQ (reference sequence). Trimming cost V 1 base and J 0 bases, with 9 bases left between them. This CDR3 reads CASSLGPDATNEKLFF. CDR3 DNA: TGTGCCAGCAGCTTAGGGCCGGACGCAACTAATGAAAAACTGTTTTTT.

The chain recombines TRBV7-6 with TRBJ2-1; 8 bases fit TRBD1. The CDR3 has 17 residues. Germline V CDR1 and CDR2: SGHVS, FNYEAQ. The J segment lost 1 base and the V segment lost 5 bases, leaving 10 bases of the junction unmatched. CDR3 protein: CASSPASRTGSYNEQFF. The CDR3, as DNA: TGTGCCAGCAGCCCAGCCTCCAGGACAGGGTCCTACAATGAGCAGTTCTTC. Using reference TRBV7-6 and TRBJ2-1 for the parts outside the CDR3, the full variable domain is GAGVSQSPRYKVTKRGQDVALRCDPISGHVSLYWYRQALGQGPEFLTYFNYEAQQDKSGLPNDRFSAERPEGSISTLTIQRTEQRDSAMYRCASSPASRTGSYNEQFFGPGTRLTVL.

This sequence joins TRBV6-6 and TRBJ1-4; D possibly corresponds to TRBD1 (6 bases). The CDR3 length is 13 residues. CDR1 MNHNY and CDR2 SVGAGI come from the germline V gene (reference sequence). Trimming removed 5 bases from V and 8 bases from J, with 12 bases in between. CDR3 protein: CASSPGGWEKLFF. The CDR3 DNA sequence: TGTGCCAGCAGTCCGGGGGGCTGGGAAAAACTGTTTTTT.

This chain links TRBV10-3 with TRBJ2-7; no reliable D call. V gave up 2 bases and J gave up 0 bases, with 11 bases separating them. Germline V gene sequence: CDR1 ENHRY, CDR2 SYGVKD. The CDR3 consists of 15 residues. CDR3 protein: CAISEPPQSSYEQYF. CDR3 bases: TGTGCCATCAGTGAGCCGCCCCAGAGCTCCTACGAGCAGTACTTC.

The chain has TRBV4-2 and TRBJ2-7; D is perhaps TRBD2 (5 bases). Trimming took 1 base from V and 3 from J, leaving 10 bases between them. The CDR3 totals 14 residues. The germline CDR1 and CDR2 sequences are LGHNA and YNFKEQ. As DNA, the CDR3 is TGTGCCAGCAGCCAAGGGGGAGATTACTACGAGCAGTACTTC. Translating it yields CASSQGGDYYEQYF.

The rearrangement links TRBV27 to TRBJ2-1; 7 bases fit TRBD2. CDR1 MNHEY and CDR2 SMNVEV come from the germline V gene (reference sequence). CDR3 length: 18 residues. Trimming cost V 3 bases and J 5 bases; bases outside gene matches: 16. This chain's CDR3 is CASSLHNSPGLSHNEQFF. CDR3 sequence (DNA): TGTGCCAGCAGTTTGCATAACTCACCGGGACTAAGCCACAATGAGCAGTTCTTC.

J is TRBJ2-1 and V is TRBV5-4, with D tentatively TRBD2 (6 bases). Trimming stripped 4 bases from V and 9 bases from J, with 20 bases between. The CDR3 is 15 amino acids. Looked up from germline, CDR1 is SGHNT and CDR2 is YYREEE (reference sequence). CDR3 loop: CASSLRDSLNSEQFF. The CDR3 DNA follows: TGTGCCAGCAGCCTAAGGGACTCCCTTAATAGTGAGCAGTTCTTC.

V usage is TRBV7-9 and J usage is TRBJ2-1; 12 positions match TRBD2. The CDR3 spans 17 residues. Per germline, CDR1 SEHNR and CDR2 FQNEAQ (reference sequence). Trimming took 5 bases from V and 7 from J; bases not matched to a gene: 12. CDR3 coding DNA: TGTGCCAGCAGCGCCCCACTGACTAGCGGGAGCCAAAATGAGCAGTTCTTC. Translated, it gives CASSAPLTSGSQNEQFF.

J is TRBJ1-1 and V is TRBV6-5; weak D call: TRBD1 (6 bases). The CDR3 runs 12 residues. Germline V gives CDR1 MNHEY, CDR2 SVGAGI. V was cut by 5 bases and J by 5 bases, with 9 bases left in between. The CDR3 loop is CASSQDRTEAFF. CDR3 DNA sequence: TGTGCCAGCAGTCAAGACAGGACTGAAGCTTTCTTT.

The CDR3 is CASTDASDPYEQYF. The CDR3 DNA sequence: TGTGCCAGCACAGACGCTAGCGACCCCTACGAGCAGTACTTC. This chain links TRBV25-1 with TRBJ2-7; tentatively, D is TRBD2 (6 bases). Looked up from germline, CDR1 is MGHDK and CDR2 is SYGVNS. Between the trimmed V and J ends, which lost 7 bases and 2 bases, there was a span of 15 bases. CDR3 length: 14 amino acids.